The clone carrying this T cell receptor beta chain appeared a few times. The protocol was immunoSEQ multiplex PCR, while the TCRdb copy is restricted to in-frame clones and leaves out a portion. The data show a few hundred thousand clones, approximately 80% seen once. This sample is drawn from a study of blood T cell repertoires in COVID-19. Looking at the study overall: Sites across the United States, Italy and Spain contributed samples from acute and convalescent COVID-19. T cells, B-cell-depleted T cells, or PBMCs supplied cDNA or gDNA.

Participant age was roughly 18 to 89 years, and participants resided in fewer than 25 US areas. Which cohort a participant joined came from the clinical history participants gave. This CDR3 has 16 residues. Trimming pared 5 bases from V and 5 bases from J, leaving 19 bases between. CDR1 is SGHTA, CDR2 FQGTGA, per germline. The clonotype originates from a woman aged 40 to 55 with acute COVID-19. The sequenced sample consisted of PBMCs or T cells enriched from blood (not recorded which). This chain uses TRBV7-3 with TRBJ2-1, with a tentative D call TRBD2 (6 bases). CDR3 region: CASSPGGGRVHNEQFF. The CDR3 nucleotides are TGTGCCAGCAGCCCCGGGGGAGGTAGGGTTCACAATGAGCAGTTCTTC.